The rows below give T cell receptor beta chains drawn from one sample of a study of pediatric ulcerative colitis. The data were produced by immunoSEQ multiplex PCR, yet TCRdb's version contains in-frame clones alone and is incomplete. The sample consists of roughly 64,000 clones, approximately 87% of them appearing once. Specimen: blood. The receptors were sampled from a boy aged 10-17 years with severe ulcerative colitis. The CDR3 runs from the conserved cysteine through the conserved F or W. D genes are given only for firm matches. Size tells how often a clone was seen (once, few, many) or the class of an expanded clone, and some rows leave it out.

v_gene	abundance	d_gene	j_gene	CDR3nt	CDR3aa
TRBV19	.	TRBD1	TRBJ2-7	TGTGCCAGTAGTATCACAGGGGCCCTCTACGAGCAGTACTTC	CASSITGALYEQYF
TRBV7-9	.	.	TRBJ1-3	TGTGCCAGCAGCTTAGCGACGGGGAACACTGGAAACACCATATATTTT	CASSLATGNTGNTIYF
TRBV5-4	.	TRBD2	TRBJ2-5	TGTGCCAGCAGCTCGGGAGTGGGACTAGTGGAGACCCAGTACTTC	CASSSGVGLVETQYF
TRBV6-1	.	.	TRBJ2-1	TGTGCCAGCAGTGAAAACCAGTTTGACGGGGGCAATGAGCAGTTCTTC	CASSENQFDGGNEQFF
TRBV11-2	.	TRBD1	TRBJ1-3	TGTGCCAGCACCGGGACAGTTTCTGTCCTCCCTGGAAACACCATATATTTT	CASTGTVSVLPGNTIYF
TRBV4-3	.	.	TRBJ2-1	TGCGCCAGCAGCCACGACCGACGGGGCGGGACTTACAATGAGCAGTTCTTC	CASSHDRRGGTYNEQFF
TRBV4-1	.	TRBD1	TRBJ2-7	TGCGCCAGCAGCCTCGGGGGACAGGGGGTTTACGAGCAGTACTTC	CASSLGGQGVYEQYF
TRBV30	.	.	TRBJ1-1	TGTGCCTGGAGTGTACTCGGCAGGATGGACACTGAAGCTTTCTTT	CAWSVLGRMDTEAFF
TRBV10-3	.	.	TRBJ1-2	TGTGCCATCAGTGGTAACAGGGACGACTATGGCTACACCTTC	CAISGNRDDYGYTF
TRBV4-2	.	.	TRBJ1-2	TGTGCCAGCAGCCAGGGGGACGGAGGGTGGGACTATGGCTACACCTTC	CASSQGDGGWDYGYTF
TRBV9	.	.	TRBJ1-4	TGTGCCAGCAGCGCCTTCGGGGGGCCCACAACTAATGAAAAACTGTTTTTT	CASSAFGGPTTNEKLFF
TRBV29-1	.	.	TRBJ2-7	TGCAGCGTTGAAGAAGAATACGAGCAGTACTTC	CSVEEEYEQYF
TRBV5-1	.	TRBD2	TRBJ2-5	TGCGCCAGCAGGTCAGGACTAGCGGGACGGTACCAAGAGACCCAGTACTTC	CASRSGLAGRYQETQYF
TRBV7-3	.	.	TRBJ2-1	TGTGCCAGCAGCTTACGGACCACCATAGGGAATGAGCAGTTCTTC	CASSLRTTIGNEQFF
TRBV7-9	few	.	TRBJ1-4	TGTGCCAGCAGCTTAAATGGGAATGAAAAACTGTTTTTT	CASSLNGNEKLFF
TRBV6-1	once	.	TRBJ1-2	TGTGCCAGCAGTGAACTCACTACTTTTTTGTGGGATGGCTACACCTTC	CASSELTTFLWDGYTF
TRBV9	.	.	TRBJ2-5	TGTGCCAGCAGCGTAGGCGACACCGACCAAGAGACCCAGTACTTC	CASSVGDTDQETQYF
TRBV12-2	.	.	TRBJ2-7	TGTGCAAGTCGCTTAGGTAGGCGCGGGCAGTACTTC	CASRLGRRGQYF
TRBV5-6	.	TRBD1	TRBJ1-2	TGTGCCAGCAGCCCACCGGACAGGGGTTTTTTCTATGGCTACACCTTC	CASSPPDRGFFYGYTF
TRBV2	.	.	TRBJ2-7	TGTGCCAGCAGTGAAGCCCCAAGCTACGAGCAGTACTTC	CASSEAPSYEQYF
TRBV7-2	.	.	TRBJ2-1	TGTGCCAGCAGCTTATGGGGGGTTGAGCAGTTCTTC	CASSLWGVEQFF
TRBV6-1	.	.	TRBJ2-2	TGTGCCAGCAGTGAAGCGCTTCAGGGGACACGGAACACCGGGGAGCTGTTTTTT	CASSEALQGTRNTGELFF
TRBV9	.	.	TRBJ2-7	TGTGCCAGCAGCGTAGTACAGGGCAACGAGCAGTACTTC	CASSVVQGNEQYF
TRBV30	.	TRBD2	TRBJ2-7	TGTGCCTGGAGTGTACGGGGGCTAGCGGGAGAAAACTACGAGCAGTACTTC	CAWSVRGLAGENYEQYF
TRBV13	.	.	TRBJ2-3	TGTGCCAGCAGCTTAGAAGCGGGTCGGGAGCAGTCGGATACGCAGTATTTT	CASSLEAGREQSDTQYF
TRBV11-2	.	.	TRBJ2-2	TGTGCCAGCAGCCCTACGAACACCGGGGAGCTGTTTTTT	CASSPTNTGELFF
TRBV5-1	.	TRBD2	TRBJ2-1	TGCGCCAGCAGCTTGGGGCTAGCGGGGCTATACAATGAGCAGTTCTTC	CASSLGLAGLYNEQFF
TRBV13	.	.	TRBJ2-5	TGTGCCAGCAGCTTGGTACCACAAACGGGGGAGACCCAGTACTTC	CASSLVPQTGETQYF
TRBV11-1	.	TRBD2	TRBJ2-5	TGTGCCAGCAGCCCGCAGCCTAGCGGCCAAGAGACCCAGTACTTC	CASSPQPSGQETQYF
TRBV5-4	.	.	TRBJ2-7	TGTGCCAGCAGCTTGTCTGGGGGGTCCTACGAGCAGTACTTC	CASSLSGGSYEQYF